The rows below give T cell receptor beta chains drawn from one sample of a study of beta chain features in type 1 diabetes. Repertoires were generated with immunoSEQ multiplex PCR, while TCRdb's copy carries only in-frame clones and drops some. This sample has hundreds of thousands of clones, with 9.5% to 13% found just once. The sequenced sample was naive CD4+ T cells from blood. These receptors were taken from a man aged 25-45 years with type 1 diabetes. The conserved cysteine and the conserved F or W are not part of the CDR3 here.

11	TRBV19	ASSQMAGREQF
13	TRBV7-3	ASSLTGQESLGYT
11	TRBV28	ASSLGENYGYT
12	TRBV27	ASSPSRGGQPQH
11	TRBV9	ASSPQGDYGYT
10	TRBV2	ASNPFGRGKY
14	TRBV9	ASSPRLAGGSYEQY
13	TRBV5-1	ASSLEPGLAAEQF
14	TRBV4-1	ASSQWVRTTTDTQY
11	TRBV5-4	ASNERGLGTQY
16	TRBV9	ASSAPPGQTSGANVLT
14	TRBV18	ASSPRDRPGNYGYT
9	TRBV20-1	SATTVETQY
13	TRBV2	ASRTGTSDYNEQF
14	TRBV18	ASSPGLAGVTDTQY
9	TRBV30	AWGPNEKLF
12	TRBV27	ASQRTGDNTEAF
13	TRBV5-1	ASSLGQGRGDTQY
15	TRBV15	ATSRASFGTNFYEQY
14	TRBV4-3	ASSQEETGETDTQY
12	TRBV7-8	ASSWGTVADTQY
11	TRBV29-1	SVEAAGAETQY
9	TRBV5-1	ASSTGETQY
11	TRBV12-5	ASGWDTSYEQY
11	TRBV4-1	ASSQWGDQPQH
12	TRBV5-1	ASGGGPSNTEAF
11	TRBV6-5	ASSRQGSTEAF
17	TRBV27	ASSLFAPVAGGFYNEQF
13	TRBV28	ASSSGLAGGNEQF
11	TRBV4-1	ASSQVPPGKQY
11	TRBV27	ASNRAGTYEQY
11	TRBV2	ASSETSGGEQF
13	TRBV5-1	ASSLVAGNTGELF
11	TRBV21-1	ASSWGPNNEQF
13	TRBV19	ASSMRGADKNIQY
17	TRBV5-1	ASSSIGTSGGSSYNEQF
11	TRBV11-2	ASSFMRADTQY
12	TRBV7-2	ASSLAGRDHEQF
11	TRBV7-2	ASLRDREETQY
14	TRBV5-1	ASSLAGQRYNSPLH
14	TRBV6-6	ASSYSSSYQRSPLH
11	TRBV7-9	ASSLLENTEAF
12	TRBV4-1	ASSQRTGYYGYT
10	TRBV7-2	ASSLRDNEQF
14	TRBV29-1	SVEVLGLAGTDTQY
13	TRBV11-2	ASSLVGRVSYEQY
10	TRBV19	ASRLRGGELF
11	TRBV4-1	ASSLQGNQPQH